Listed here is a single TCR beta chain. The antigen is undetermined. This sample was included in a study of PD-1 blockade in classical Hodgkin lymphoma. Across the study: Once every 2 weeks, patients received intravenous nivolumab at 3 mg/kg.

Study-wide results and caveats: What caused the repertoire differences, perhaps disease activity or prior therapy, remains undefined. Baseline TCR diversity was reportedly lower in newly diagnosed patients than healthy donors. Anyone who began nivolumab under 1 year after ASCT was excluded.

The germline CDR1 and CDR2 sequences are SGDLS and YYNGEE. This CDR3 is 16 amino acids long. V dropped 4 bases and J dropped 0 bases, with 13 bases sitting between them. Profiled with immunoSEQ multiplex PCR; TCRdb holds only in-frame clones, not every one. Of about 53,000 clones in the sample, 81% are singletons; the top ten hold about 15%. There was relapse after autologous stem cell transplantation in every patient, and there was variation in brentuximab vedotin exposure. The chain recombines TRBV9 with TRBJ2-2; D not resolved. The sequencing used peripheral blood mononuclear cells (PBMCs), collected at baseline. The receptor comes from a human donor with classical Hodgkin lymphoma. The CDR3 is CASSPSALSNTGELFF. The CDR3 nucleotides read TGTGCCAGCAGCCCCTCGGCACTCTCGAACACCGGGGAGCTGTTTTTT.